The source of this TCR beta chain is a study of cytomegalovirus exposure and HLA in healthy donors. Regarding the study as a whole: Presence/absence analysis assumed near-uniform sequencing depth across donors. In a later analysis, parvovirus B19, influenza, CMV and Epstein-Barr virus appeared linked to several top co-occurrence clusters.

Vbeta (60) and Jbeta (13) primers were used in the PCR. Only in-frame clones appear in the TCRdb table, and some are missing; sequencing was by immunoSEQ multiplex PCR. This table has some 190,000 clones, about 81% appearing once. The V gene end was trimmed by 4 bases and the J gene end by 4 bases; junction bases not matched to a gene: 11. The CDR3 loop spans 15 amino acids. The germline CDR1 and CDR2 sequences are SGDLS and YYNGEE. In regard to this clone: Its antigen is unknown.

This receptor was identified in a man younger than 30 in good health and CMV-seronegative. Sequencing used PBMCs. The rearrangement links TRBV9 to TRBJ2-7, with 7 bases lining up with TRBD1. CDR3 region: CASSPGQTNLYEQYF. The CDR3 DNA reads as TGTGCCAGCAGCCCGGGACAGACCAATCTATACGAGCAGTACTTC.